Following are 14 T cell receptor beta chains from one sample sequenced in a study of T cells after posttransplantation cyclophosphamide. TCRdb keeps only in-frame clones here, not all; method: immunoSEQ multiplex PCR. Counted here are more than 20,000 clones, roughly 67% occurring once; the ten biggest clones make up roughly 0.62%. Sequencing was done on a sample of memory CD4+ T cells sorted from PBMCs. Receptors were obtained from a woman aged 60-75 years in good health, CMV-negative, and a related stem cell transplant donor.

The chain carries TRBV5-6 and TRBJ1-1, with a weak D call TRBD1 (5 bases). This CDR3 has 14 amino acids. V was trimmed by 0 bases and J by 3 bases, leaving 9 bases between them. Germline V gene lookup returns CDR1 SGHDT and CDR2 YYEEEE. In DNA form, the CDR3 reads TGTGCCAGCAGCTTGGGGGGACTAGACACTGAAGCTTTCTTT. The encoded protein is CASSLGGLDTEAFF.

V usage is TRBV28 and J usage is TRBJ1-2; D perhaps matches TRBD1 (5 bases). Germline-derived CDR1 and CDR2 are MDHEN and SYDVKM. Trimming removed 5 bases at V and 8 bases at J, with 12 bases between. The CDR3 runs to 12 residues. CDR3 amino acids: CASSSPGYGYTF. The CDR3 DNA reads TGTGCCAGCAGTAGCCCAGGGTACGGCTACACCTTC.

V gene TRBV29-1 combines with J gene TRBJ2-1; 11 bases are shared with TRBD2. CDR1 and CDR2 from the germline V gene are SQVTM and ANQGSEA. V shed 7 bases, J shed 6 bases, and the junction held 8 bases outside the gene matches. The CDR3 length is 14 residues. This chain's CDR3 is CSAPGLAGPNEQFF. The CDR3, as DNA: TGCAGCGCCCCCGGACTAGCGGGTCCCAATGAGCAGTTCTTC.

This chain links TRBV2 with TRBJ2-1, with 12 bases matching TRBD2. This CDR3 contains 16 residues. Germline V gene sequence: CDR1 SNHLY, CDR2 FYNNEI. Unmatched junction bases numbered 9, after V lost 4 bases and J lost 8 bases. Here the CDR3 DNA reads TGTGCCAGCAGTGGGCTACTAGCGGGAGGTGGGGATGAGCAGTTCTTC. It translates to CASSGLLAGGGDEQFF.

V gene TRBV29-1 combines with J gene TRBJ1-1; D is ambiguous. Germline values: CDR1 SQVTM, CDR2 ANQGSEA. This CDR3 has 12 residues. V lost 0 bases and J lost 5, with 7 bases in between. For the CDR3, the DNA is TGCAGCGTTGAAGATCCGGGTACTGAAGCTTTCTTT. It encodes CSVEDPGTEAFF.

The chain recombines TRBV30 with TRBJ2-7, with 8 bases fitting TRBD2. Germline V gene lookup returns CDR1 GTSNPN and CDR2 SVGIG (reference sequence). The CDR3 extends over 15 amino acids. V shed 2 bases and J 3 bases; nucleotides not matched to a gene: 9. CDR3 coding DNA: TGTGCCTGGAGTCCCCCAGGTGCGGGAGGCTACGAGCAGTACTTC. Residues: CAWSPPGAGGYEQYF.

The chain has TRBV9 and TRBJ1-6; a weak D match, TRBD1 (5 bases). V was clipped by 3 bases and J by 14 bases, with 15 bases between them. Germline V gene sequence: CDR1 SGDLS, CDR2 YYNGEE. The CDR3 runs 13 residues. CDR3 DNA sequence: TGTGCCAGCAGCGCGGACACGACGGGCACCCTCCACTTT. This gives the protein CASSADTTGTLHF.

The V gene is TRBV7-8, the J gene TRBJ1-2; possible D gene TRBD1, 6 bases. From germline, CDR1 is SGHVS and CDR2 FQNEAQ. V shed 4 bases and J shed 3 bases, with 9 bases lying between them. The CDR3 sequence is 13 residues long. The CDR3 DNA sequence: TGTGCCAGCAGCTCGCGACAGGACTATGGCTACACCTTC. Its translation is CASSSRQDYGYTF.

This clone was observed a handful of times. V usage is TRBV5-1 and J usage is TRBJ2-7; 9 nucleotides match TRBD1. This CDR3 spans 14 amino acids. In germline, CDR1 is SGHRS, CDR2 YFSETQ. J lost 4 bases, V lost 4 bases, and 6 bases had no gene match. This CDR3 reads CASSMGQGLYEQYF. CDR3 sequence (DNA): TGCGCCAGCAGCATGGGACAGGGTTTGTACGAGCAGTACTTC.

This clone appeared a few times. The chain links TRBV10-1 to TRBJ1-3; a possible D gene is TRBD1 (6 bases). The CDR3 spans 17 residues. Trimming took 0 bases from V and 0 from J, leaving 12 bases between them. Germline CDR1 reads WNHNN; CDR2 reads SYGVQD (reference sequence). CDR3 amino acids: CASSESAGQFSGNTIYF. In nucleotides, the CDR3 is TGCGCCAGCAGTGAGTCAGCGGGACAATTCTCTGGAAACACCATATATTTT.

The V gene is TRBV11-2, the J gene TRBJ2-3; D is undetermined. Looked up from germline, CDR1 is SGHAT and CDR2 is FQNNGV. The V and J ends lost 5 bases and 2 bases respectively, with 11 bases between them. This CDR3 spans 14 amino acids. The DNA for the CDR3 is TGTGCCAGCAGCCATCTCGGGTACACAGATACGCAGTATTTT. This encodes CASSHLGYTDTQYF.

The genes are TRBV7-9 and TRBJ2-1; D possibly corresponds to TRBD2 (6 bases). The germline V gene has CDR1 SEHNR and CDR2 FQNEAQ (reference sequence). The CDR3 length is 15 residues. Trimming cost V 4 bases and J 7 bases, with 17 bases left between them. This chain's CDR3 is CASSSMVGTPNEQFF. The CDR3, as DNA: TGTGCCAGCAGCTCGATGGTCGGGACTCCTAATGAGCAGTTCTTC. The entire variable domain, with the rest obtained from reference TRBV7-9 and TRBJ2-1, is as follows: DTGVSQNPRHKITKRGQNVTFRCDPISEHNRLYWYRQTLGQGPEFLTYFQNEAQLEKSRLLSDRFSAERPKGSFSTLEIQRTEQGDSAMYLCASSSMVGTPNEQFFGPGTRLTVL.

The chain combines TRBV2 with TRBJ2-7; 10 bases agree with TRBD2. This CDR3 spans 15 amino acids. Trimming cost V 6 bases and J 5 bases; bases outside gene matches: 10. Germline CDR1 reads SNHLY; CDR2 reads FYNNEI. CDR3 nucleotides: TGTGCCAGCAGGGGGGAAGCGGGAGGGGGCCACGAGCAGTACTTC. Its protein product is CASRGEAGGGHEQYF.

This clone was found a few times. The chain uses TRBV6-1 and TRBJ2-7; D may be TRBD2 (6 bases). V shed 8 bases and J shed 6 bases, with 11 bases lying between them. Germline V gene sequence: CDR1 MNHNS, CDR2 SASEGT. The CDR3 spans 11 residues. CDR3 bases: TGTGCCAGCGGGCAGGGACTCGAGCAGTACTTC. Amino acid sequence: CASGQGLEQYF.